The sequence of this T cell receptor (beta chain) was determined in a study of control samples from healthy donors and cancer patients. Between the trimmed V and J ends, which lost 4 bases and 0 bases, there was a span of 10 bases. CDR1 is KGHSH, CDR2 LQKENI, per germline. This CDR3 contains 16 residues. Measured with immunoSEQ multiplex PCR; TCRdb has only the in-frame clones, and not every one. The sample records about 130,000 clones, around 90% being singletons. The TCR sequence derives from a man aged 18 to 30 in good health. The rearrangement uses TRBV18 and TRBJ2-6; D not certain. Sequenced material: blood. The DNA of the CDR3 is TGTGCCAGCTCACAGAGTAGAGGCTCTGGGGCCAACGTCCTGACTTTC. Its translation is CASSQSRGSGANVLTF.